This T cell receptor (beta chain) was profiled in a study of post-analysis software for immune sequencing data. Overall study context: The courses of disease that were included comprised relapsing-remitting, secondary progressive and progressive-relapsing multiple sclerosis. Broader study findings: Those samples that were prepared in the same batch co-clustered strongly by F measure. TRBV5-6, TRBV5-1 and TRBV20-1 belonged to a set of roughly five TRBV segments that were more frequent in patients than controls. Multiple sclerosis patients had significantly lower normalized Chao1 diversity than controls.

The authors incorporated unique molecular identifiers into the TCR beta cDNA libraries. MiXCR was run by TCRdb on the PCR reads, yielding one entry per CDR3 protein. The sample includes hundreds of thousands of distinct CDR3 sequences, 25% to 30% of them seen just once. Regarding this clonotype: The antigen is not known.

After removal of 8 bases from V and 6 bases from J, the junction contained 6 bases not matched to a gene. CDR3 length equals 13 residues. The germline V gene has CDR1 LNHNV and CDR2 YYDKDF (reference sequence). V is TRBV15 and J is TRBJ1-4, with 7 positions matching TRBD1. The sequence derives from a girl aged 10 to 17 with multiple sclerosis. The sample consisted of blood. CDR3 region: CATRTGLHEKLFF. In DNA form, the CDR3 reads TGTGCCACCCGGACAGGCCTTCATGAAAAACTGTTTTTT. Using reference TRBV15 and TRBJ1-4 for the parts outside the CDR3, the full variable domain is DAMVIQNPRYQVTQFGKPVTLSCSQTLNHNVMYWYQQKSSQAPKLLFHYYDKDFNNEADTPDNFQSRRPNTSFCFLDIRSPGLGDTAMYLCATRTGLHEKLFFGSGTQLSVL.